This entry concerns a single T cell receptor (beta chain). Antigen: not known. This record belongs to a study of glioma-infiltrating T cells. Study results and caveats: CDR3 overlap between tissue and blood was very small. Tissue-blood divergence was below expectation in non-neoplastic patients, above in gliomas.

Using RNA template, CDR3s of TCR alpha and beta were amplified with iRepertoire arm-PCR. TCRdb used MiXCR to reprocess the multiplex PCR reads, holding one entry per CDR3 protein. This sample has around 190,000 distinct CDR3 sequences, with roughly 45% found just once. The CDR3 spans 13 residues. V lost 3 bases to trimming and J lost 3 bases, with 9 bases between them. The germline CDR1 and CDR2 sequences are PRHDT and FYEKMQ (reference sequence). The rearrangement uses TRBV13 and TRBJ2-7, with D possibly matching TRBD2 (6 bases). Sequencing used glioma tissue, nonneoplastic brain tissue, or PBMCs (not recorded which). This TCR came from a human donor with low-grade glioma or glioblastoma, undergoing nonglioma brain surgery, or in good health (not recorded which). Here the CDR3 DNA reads TGTGCCAGCAGCTTGAGGGAGGACTACGAGCAGTACTTC. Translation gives CASSLREDYEQYF.